Presented here are 20 T cell receptor beta chains from one specimen sequenced in a study of blood T cell repertoires in COVID-19. Sequenced by immunoSEQ multiplex PCR; TCRdb stores in-frame clones only, minus some. The table lists about 210,000 clones, approximately 80% of them singletons, with roughly 12% in the top ten. Sequenced sample: peripheral blood. The receptors derive from a human donor in a cohort sampled during active COVID-19.

The genes are TRBV5-1 and TRBJ1-5, with TRBD1 as a possible D gene (6 bases). Between the trimmed V and J ends, which lost 5 bases and 1 base, there was a span of 10 bases. Germline lookup yields CDR1 SGHRS and CDR2 YFSETQ. This CDR3 is 14 amino acids long. The CDR3 DNA is TGCGCCAGCAGTTCAGGGGACAGCAATCAGCCCCAGCATTTT. This sequence encodes CASSSGDSNQPQHF.

This chain uses TRBV6-2 or TRBV6-3 with TRBJ2-7; 12 positions match TRBD1. Germline CDR1 and CDR2: MNHEY and SVGEGT. The CDR3 consists of 15 residues. Trimming at V came to 4 bases and at J to 3 bases, leaving 4 bases not matched to a gene. CDR3 sequence: CASSFGTGGGYEQYF. The CDR3 DNA follows: TGTGCCAGCAGTTTCGGGACAGGGGGCGGCTACGAGCAGTACTTC.

Comment on this clone: Other nucleotide sequences in the sample specify the same CDR3. This chain connects TRBV7-2 to TRBJ2-4; perhaps TRBD1 as D (6 bases). Germline CDR1 and CDR2: SGHTA and FQGNSA. CDR3 length: 15 amino acids. V was clipped by 1 base and J by 0 bases, with 7 bases between them. The CDR3 DNA reads TGTGCCAGCAGCTTAGAGGGGGTAGCCAAAAACATTCAGTACTTC. Its protein product is CASSLEGVAKNIQYF. Looking up the rest from reference TRBV7-2 and TRBJ2-4 gives the full variable domain: GAGVSQSPSNKVTEKGKDVELRCDPISGHTALYWYRQSLGQGLEFLIYFQGNSAPDKSGLPSDRFSAERTGGSVSTLTIQRTQQEDSAVYLCASSLEGVAKNIQYFGAGTRLSVL.

This rearrangement joins TRBV2 to TRBJ2-3, with TRBD2 matching 7 bases. V was pared by 4 bases and J by 4 bases, with 11 bases of the junction left unmatched. Germline lookup yields CDR1 SNHLY and CDR2 FYNNEI. The CDR3 is 16 residues long. The CDR3 nucleotides read TGTGCCAGCAGTGGCCTCGGGGGGTTCAGGGCAGATACGCAGTATTTT. Amino acids: CASSGLGGFRADTQYF.

This clone was detected once. The chain employs TRBV24-1 and TRBJ1-1, with a tentative D call TRBD1 (5 bases). The CDR3 is 15 residues long. The germline V gene encodes CDR1 KGHDR and CDR2 SFDVKD. Trimming took off 7 bases at V and 4 bases at J, with 18 bases between the two ends. The CDR3 DNA sequence: TGTGCCACCAGCGCTACGGGGATGGGGGGCACTGAAGCTTTCTTT. Protein: CATSATGMGGTEAFF.

The chain recombines TRBV5-1 with TRBJ2-2; 9 bases line up with TRBD2. V trimming: 4 bases; J trimming: 4 bases; junction bases outside the gene matches: 8. CDR1 is SGHRS and CDR2 is YFSETQ in the germline V gene. The CDR3 has 16 amino acids. CDR3 coding DNA: TGCGCCAGCAGCCCCGAACTAGCGGGTACCACCGGGGAGCTGTTTTTT. Translated, it gives CASSPELAGTTGELFF.

The chain carries TRBV27 and TRBJ1-6; 7 bases agree with TRBD1. Trimming at V came to 3 bases and at J to 0 bases, leaving 8 bases not matched to a gene. Looked up from germline, CDR1 is MNHEY and CDR2 is SMNVEV (reference sequence). CDR3 length equals 18 residues. The CDR3, as DNA: TGTGCCAGCAGTTTGACAGGGAATGGACCCTCCTATAATTCACCCCTCCACTTT. This translates into CASSLTGNGPSYNSPLHF.

The chain links TRBV11-2 to TRBJ1-1; TRBD1 matches 7 bases. This CDR3 region has 14 residues. V lost 5 bases and J lost 5; bases outside the gene matches: 8. Looked up from germline, CDR1 is SGHAT and CDR2 is FQNNGV. This chain's CDR3 is CASSIQGPGTEAFF. The CDR3 DNA is TGTGCCAGCAGCATACAGGGGCCGGGAACTGAAGCTTTCTTT.

The chain combines TRBV3-1 (or the pseudogene TRBV3-2) with TRBJ2-7; TRBD1 matches at 10 bases. Unmatched junction bases numbered 14, after V lost 4 bases and J lost 5 bases. Germline lookup yields CDR1 LGHDT and CDR2 YNNKEL (reference sequence). The CDR3 runs to 17 residues. The CDR3 region is CASSPRLGQGVVNEQYF. CDR3 DNA sequence: TGTGCCAGCAGCCCCCGACTCGGACAGGGGGTAGTAAACGAGCAGTACTTC.

The chain employs TRBV6-5 and TRBJ1-2, with 12 bases fitting TRBD1. The V gene's germline CDR1 is MNHEY and CDR2 SVGAGI. This CDR3 is built from 14 residues. V dropped 7 bases and J dropped 7; count of bases not matched to a gene: 7. For the CDR3, the DNA is TGTGCCAGCACCACGGGACAGGGGGCAGCTGGCTACACCTTC. As protein: CASTTGQGAAGYTF.

This chain joins TRBV4-3 and TRBJ2-5; a weak D match, TRBD1 (5 bases). V dropped 0 bases and J dropped 5 bases, with 25 bases sitting between them. The CDR3 runs to 19 residues. Germline CDR1 LGHNA, CDR2 YSLEER. For the CDR3, the DNA is TGCGCCAGCAGCCAAGATCAGATTGGAAAGGGGCCCCAAAATGAGACCCAGTACTTC. Amino acid sequence: CASSQDQIGKGPQNETQYF.

The chain joins TRBV6-2 or TRBV6-3 to TRBJ2-5; TRBD1 might be the D (5 bases). Germline values: CDR1 MNHEY, CDR2 SVGEGT. This CDR3 has 17 residues. V lost 2 bases to trimming and J lost 5 bases, with 21 bases between them. CDR3: CASSYRTGDGIGETQYF. CDR3 sequence (DNA): TGTGCCAGCAGTTACCGAACAGGTGATGGCATCGGGGAGACCCAGTACTTC.

The chain is built from TRBV28 and TRBJ2-5; 11 nucleotides match TRBD2. This CDR3 comprises 15 residues. In germline, CDR1 is MDHEN, CDR2 SYDVKM. Trimming at V came to 2 bases and at J to 5 bases, leaving 4 bases not matched to a gene. CDR3 nucleotides: TGTGCCAGCAGTTTACTAGCGGGAGGTGGGGAGACCCAGTACTTC. It encodes CASSLLAGGGETQYF.

V and J are TRBV28 and TRBJ1-1; D remains ambiguous. Germline values: CDR1 MDHEN, CDR2 SYDVKM. Trimming took 9 bases from V and 0 from J, leaving 14 bases between them. The CDR3 contains 14 residues. CDR3 DNA: TGTGCCAGTTCCTCCCGGCAGGTGAACACTGAAGCTTTCTTT. Translated: CASSSRQVNTEAFF.

The chain couples TRBV6-6 to TRBJ2-7; 9 positions match TRBD1. J was trimmed by 7 bases and V by 6 bases; bases with no gene match: 7. CDR1 and CDR2 from the germline V gene are MNHNY and SVGAGI (reference sequence). This CDR3 region has 13 residues. This CDR3 is CASSYRDREEQYF. Written as DNA, the CDR3 is TGTGCCAGCAGCTACCGGGACAGGGAAGAGCAGTACTTC.

The count of this clone is one. This CDR3 reads CASSDSGAPGVREQFF. CDR3 DNA: TGTGCCAGCAGTGACTCCGGGGCCCCAGGGGTGCGTGAGCAGTTCTTC. The rearrangement joins TRBV6-4 to TRBJ2-1; weak D call: TRBD1 (6 bases). V gave up 0 bases and J gave up 9 bases, with 18 bases separating them. CDR1 and CDR2 (germline): MRHNA, SNTAGT. The CDR3 length is 16 residues.

Points on this clone: One end of the junction varies from germline; a read error may be responsible. CDR3: CASSSDRANNEQFF. The CDR3 DNA follows: TGTGCTAGCAGCTCGGACAGGGCTAACAATGAGCAGTTCTTC. V usage is TRBV7-7 and J usage is TRBJ2-1; 8 bases agree with TRBD1. The germline V gene encodes CDR1 SSHAT and CDR2 FNYEAQ (reference sequence). CDR3 length equals 14 residues.

The chain carries TRBV7-9 and TRBJ1-3, with 8 bases lining up with TRBD1. From germline, CDR1 is SEHNR and CDR2 FQNEAQ (reference sequence). The CDR3 covers 15 residues. Trimming took 4 bases from V and 0 from J; bases not matched to a gene: 2. The CDR3 spells CASSSDRASGNTIYF. The CDR3 DNA sequence: TGTGCCAGCAGCTCGGACAGGGCCTCTGGAAACACCATATATTTT. Using reference TRBV7-9 and TRBJ1-3 for the parts outside the CDR3, the full variable domain is DTGVSQNPRHKITKRGQNVTFRCDPISEHNRLYWYRQTLGQGPEFLTYFQNEAQLEKSRLLSDRFSAERPKGSFSTLEIQRTEQGDSAMYLCASSSDRASGNTIYFGEGSWLTVV.

This clone was detected a few times. The rearrangement uses TRBV28 and TRBJ2-6, with D possibly TRBD1 on 5 matching bases. The length of the CDR3 is 20 residues. Germline-derived CDR1 and CDR2 are MDHEN and SYDVKM. V was shortened by 4 bases and J by 2 bases, with 24 bases between the two germline ends. CDR3 loop: CASSSTTVPRWGPGANVLTF. In DNA, the CDR3 is TGTGCCAGCAGTTCAACGACAGTGCCCAGGTGGGGCCCTGGGGCCAACGTCCTGACTTTC.

The gene calls are TRBV7-9 and TRBJ1-1; D uncertain. CDR1 is SEHNR, CDR2 FQNEAQ, per germline (reference sequence). The V gene lost 2 bases and the J gene lost 5 bases, with 15 bases spanning the gap. The CDR3 consists of 15 residues. The CDR3 sequence: CASSLRARGRTEAFF. CDR3 sequence (DNA): TGTGCCAGCAGCTTAAGGGCAAGAGGGAGAACTGAAGCTTTCTTT.